This T cell receptor (beta chain) was obtained from a study of STAT5B mutations in CD4+ large granular lymphocyte leukemia (dated by TCRdb to the early 2020s). Study-wide context: Among the healthy controls, the CDR3 'QG' motif was associated with a particular HLA allele. The study compared the TCRbeta repertoires of patients with CD4+ T-cell large granular lymphocyte leukemia against the TCRbeta repertoires of healthy blood donors. Flow cytometry performed on FACSCanto II or FACSVerse showed that the purified fractions had more than 95% purity among lymphocytes. General study outcomes and caveats: Compared with healthy CD4+ repertoires, CD4-sorted patient repertoires appeared more clonal, and this difference remained even after the putative leukemic clones were removed. Main leukemic clonotypes were private to each patient, although approximately 25% of the main leukemic clonotypes were found at low frequency in the non-leukemic repertoires of other patients. Data were not HLA-matched; higher clonality in CD4+ versus CD8+ T-LGLL could reflect the relatively small sample size.

TCRbeta rearrangements were sequenced from genomic DNA using the immunoSEQ assay at survey resolution. The authors' pipeline ran thus. In the TCR sequencing data, the smallest productive clonotype frequency that could be detected was 2.59 x 10-5. Analyses included only productive TCRbeta rearrangements, meaning complete and in-frame sequences. The clonality of each sample was calculated as Simpson clonality in the immunoSEQ Analyzer version 3.0. Clones were binned by frequency as very rare, small, medium, large (1-20%) or hyperexpanded (>20%). Generation probabilities were estimated with OLGA 1.2.3, V-gene circos plots were made with VDJtools, specificities were searched in VDJdb, and CDR3 motifs were identified with GLIPH. In TCRdb, the immuneACCESS table is reduced to in-frame sequences with V and J assigned. These tables do not hold every clone; where another copy was compared, an unresolved V gene accounts for under half, and the others remain unexplained. The V and J calls and the clone size are those of that table, but D and trimming were determined from the DNA. The sample profile shows around 48,000 clones; 70% of them were found once. Of the sample, more than 1.5% falls within the top ten clones.

Buffy coats from roughly 40 blood donors, supplied by the Finnish Red Cross blood service, were used as healthy controls. All TCR-sequenced material derived from peripheral blood: patient blood samples and healthy donor buffy coats. Peripheral blood mononuclear cells were isolated by Ficoll-Hypaque gradient centrifugation. For the healthy controls, CD4+ cells were obtained from buffy coats by magnetic purification. The Gentra Puregene Cell and Tissue kit was used to extract genomic DNA, and a Qubit 2.0 fluorometer was used to measure the amount of genomic DNA. With respect to this clone: Its antigen target is currently unknown. No base qualities exist here, and no much larger clone lies one base off it.

This clonotype was obtained from a human donor in good health. The sample was CD4+ T cells from blood buffy coats.

CDR3 reads: CASSAGTGVNQPQHF. In nucleotide form, the sequence is TGTGCCAGCTCGGCCGGGACAGGGGTCAATCAGCCCCAGCATTTT. The rearranged segments are TRBV18 and TRBJ1-5, and 10 junction bases match TRBD1. The junction shows trimming of 6 bases on V and 3 bases on J, and the gene matches do not reach 5 bases of it. Sequences KGHSH (CDR1) and LQKENI (CDR2) are obtained from the germline V gene. From the cysteine through the phenylalanine, the CDR3 covers 15 amino acids. The sequence is cut down to CDR3 DNA, 45 bases in frame from base 1.